This T cell receptor (beta chain) came from a study of T cells in Graves' hyperthyroidism and ophthalmopathy. Using RNA transcripts as the source, TCR beta CDR3 regions were amplified. The HTBI set primed first-round TCR CDR3 RT-PCR. TCRdb recomputed calls from the multiplex PCR reads with MiXCR, one row per CDR3 protein. Of some 510,000 distinct CDR3 sequences listed, under 25% are singletons. The CDR3 has 14 amino acids. Per the germline V gene, CDR1 is SNHLY and CDR2 is FYNNEI. With 4 bases clipped from V and 4 bases from J, the junction kept 3 bases outside the gene matches. This rearrangement joins TRBV2 to TRBJ1-2; 10 bases are shared with TRBD1. This receptor was obtained from a young man with Graves' hyperthyroidism. The sequenced sample consisted of blood. The CDR3 nucleotides read TGTGCCAGCAGTGGACAGGGGGCATCCTATGGCTACACCTTC. The encoded protein is CASSGQGASYGYTF.